The present T cell receptor beta chain was sequenced within a study of blood T cells in healthy people across ages. Germline loops: CDR1 SEHNR, CDR2 FQNEAQ (reference sequence). CDR3 length: 16 amino acids. The V and J ends lost 4 bases and 4 bases respectively, with 16 bases between them. A second PCR of 7 to 11 cycles used a sample-barcoded 5' primer and a J-beta primer mix. TCRdb called the 5' RACE reads again in MiXCR, with one record for every CDR3 protein. Of some 1.7 million distinct CDR3 sequences detected, roughly 28% appear once; the ten largest clones hold 7.7%. This clonotype was seen once.

This sequence was found in a woman in her twenties or thirties in good health. The rearrangement links TRBV7-9 to TRBJ1-4; D may be TRBD1 (6 bases). Sequencing was performed on blood. CDR3 nucleotides: TGTGCCAGCAGCTCCCATGGGAGGGGGAATAATGAAAAACTGTTTTTT. This codes for CASSSHGRGNNEKLFF.